The 7 T cell receptor beta chains given below trace back to one sample, sequenced in a study of PD-1 blockade in classical Hodgkin lymphoma. Every patient experienced relapse after autologous stem cell transplantation, and brentuximab vedotin exposure varied. TCRdb's table, derived via immunoSEQ multiplex PCR, lists solely in-frame clones and lacks some. The profile shows 46,000 or so clones, around three quarters of them singletons. This sample comprised peripheral blood mononuclear cells (PBMCs), obtained before the second cycle of nivolumab. The receptors here all came from a human donor with classical Hodgkin lymphoma.

The V call is TRBV15, the J call TRBJ2-3; 9 nucleotides agree with TRBD1. The germline V gene has CDR1 LNHNV and CDR2 YYDKDF (reference sequence). The CDR3 is 17 amino acids. Trimming took 0 bases from V and 3 from J; bases not matched to a gene: 7. Written as DNA, the CDR3 is TGTGCCACCAGCAGAGATAACAGGGGGCGGGGGACAGATACGCAGTATTTT. Protein product: CATSRDNRGRGTDTQYF.

The rearrangement joins TRBV2 to TRBJ1-2, with D unresolved. The germline CDR1 and CDR2 sequences are SNHLY and FYNNEI. The length of the CDR3 is 14 residues. Trimming pared 2 bases from V and 7 bases from J, leaving 14 bases between. For the CDR3, the DNA is TGTGCCAGCAGTGAATCGACTCCAACGGGTGGCTACACCTTC. Its translation: CASSESTPTGGYTF.

The V call is TRBV7-6, the J call TRBJ2-7, with 10 bases fitting TRBD2. V shed 4 bases and J 2 bases; nucleotides not matched to a gene: 5. Germline CDR1 and CDR2: SGHVS and FNYEAQ. The CDR3 covers 15 residues. The CDR3 nucleotides read TGTGCCAGCAGCTCGGCTAGCGGGAGTGCCTACGAGCAGTACTTC. It codes for CASSSASGSAYEQYF.

The J gene is TRBJ1-5, the V gene TRBV7-3; perhaps TRBD1 as D (5 bases). The length of the CDR3 is 13 residues. Germline values: CDR1 SGHTA, CDR2 FQGTGA. Trimming took 4 bases from V and 2 from J, leaving 6 bases between them. The CDR3 sequence: CASSWDRNQPQHF. The CDR3, as DNA: TGTGCCAGCAGCTGGGACCGCAATCAGCCCCAGCATTTT.

This clone was detected a few times. The rearrangement joins TRBV6-6 to TRBJ1-1; D call uncertain. Germline CDR1 is MNHNY and CDR2 is SVGAGI (reference sequence). The CDR3 loop spans 13 amino acids. The ends were cut back, 5 bases at V and 3 bases at J, with 10 bases in the middle. CDR3 coding DNA: TGTGCCAGCAGTCTTGGAGATTACACTGAAGCTTTCTTT. Its protein is CASSLGDYTEAFF.

V is TRBV7-3 and J is TRBJ2-1; 11 bases are a match to TRBD2. V lost 5 bases, J lost 6 bases, and 12 bases stayed unmatched. The CDR3 has 17 amino acids. In germline, CDR1 is SGHTA, CDR2 FQGTGA. The CDR3 region is CASSPKGSSGGRNEQFF. The CDR3 DNA reads as TGTGCCAGCAGCCCAAAGGGGTCTAGCGGGGGGCGCAATGAGCAGTTCTTC.

This chain joins TRBV4-2 and TRBJ1-4, with D unresolved. Trimming cost V 3 bases and J 7 bases, with 21 bases left between them. This CDR3 region has 17 residues. In germline, CDR1 is LGHNA, CDR2 YNFKEQ. Written as DNA, the CDR3 is TGTGCCAGCAGCCAGGCCACGGGTGGAGGGTTAGGTGAAAAACTGTTTTTT. Residues: CASSQATGGGLGEKLFF.